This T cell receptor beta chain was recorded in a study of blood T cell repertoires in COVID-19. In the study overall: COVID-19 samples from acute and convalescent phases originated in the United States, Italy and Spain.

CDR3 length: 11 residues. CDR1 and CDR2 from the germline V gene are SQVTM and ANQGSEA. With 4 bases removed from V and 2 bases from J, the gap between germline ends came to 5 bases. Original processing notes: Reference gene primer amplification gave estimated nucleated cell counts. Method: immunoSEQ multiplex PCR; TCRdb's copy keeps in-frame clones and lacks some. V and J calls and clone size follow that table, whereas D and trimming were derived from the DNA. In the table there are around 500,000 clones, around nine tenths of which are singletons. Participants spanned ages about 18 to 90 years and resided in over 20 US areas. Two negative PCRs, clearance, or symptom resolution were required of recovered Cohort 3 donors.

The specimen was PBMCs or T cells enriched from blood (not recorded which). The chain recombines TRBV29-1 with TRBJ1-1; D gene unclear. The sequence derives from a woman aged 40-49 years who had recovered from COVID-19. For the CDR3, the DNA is TGCAGCGTTGGGCCAAACACTGAAGCTTTCTTT. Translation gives CSVGPNTEAFF.